The T cell receptor (beta chain) described here comes from a study of post-analysis software for immune sequencing data (dated by TCRdb to the mid-2010s). With regard to the full study: Disease courses on record covered relapsing-remitting, secondary progressive and progressive-relapsing multiple sclerosis, though some patients had no subtype annotation. The patient repertoires were set against around eleven previously published healthy control repertoires from donors whose ages ranged from roughly 6 to 26 years. A subset of samples was prepared in parallel using single-end sample barcoding, then pooled and co-amplified after Illumina adapter ligation.

To demonstrate the VDJtools post-analysis software, the study profiled TCR beta repertoires from the peripheral blood of about 13 young patients with multiple sclerosis. Multiple sclerosis patients were children and adolescents aged roughly 6 to 17 years. The library was built by means of PCR. TCRdb names Illumina HiSeq 2500 as the instrument used. To reduce PCR and sequencing biases, unique molecular identifiers were built into the TCR beta cDNA libraries. Some 500,000 cDNA molecules were obtained per 1 to 10 million input T cells, so each molecule approximated one T cell. Patient libraries were prepared and sequenced with the same protocol used for the earlier healthy control dataset. Within a given batch, samples were prepared together, multiplexed and sequenced on the same HiSeq lane. The authors' pipeline ran thus. Raw barcoded reads were processed with MIGEC, and single-read molecular identifier groups were discarded before consensus assembly and CDR3 extraction. VDJtools was used for post-analysis of the clonotype tables, with diversity normalized by down-sampling every dataset to the smallest sample size. In repertoire overlap clustering, CDR3 amino acid sequences, but not nucleotide sequences, were matched to correct batch-related cross-sample contamination. In-frame beta chains were kept once TCRdb had trimmed the public reads at Q25 with fastp and called clones with MiXCR. When rows share a CDR3 protein, they turn into one entry using the most common DNA and genes. The V and J calls and clone size are TCRdb's, not the authors'. In this sample the table shows 380,000 or so distinct CDR3 sequences, 30% to 45% of which occur a single time. Roughly 12% of the sample lies in the top ten.

Points on this clonotype: There is no known antigen for this receptor. Within one base of it there is no much larger clone, and no base qualities were kept.

V is pruned by 2 bases and J by 6 bases, leaving 9 bases of the junction without a gene match. The germline V gene encodes CDR1 KGHDR and CDR2 SFDVKD. The CDR3 sequence holds 16 residues, the cysteine and phenylalanine included. The read is trimmed to its CDR3 DNA, 48 bases read in frame from base 1. Broader findings and caveats from the paper: The control group was slightly older than the multiple sclerosis patient group. Direct clustering with F measure revealed strong co-clustering of samples prepared in the same batch, which led to a batch-effect correction. Normalized Chao1 diversity was significantly lower in multiple sclerosis patients than controls, suggesting substantial peripheral T-cell clonal expansion. Roughly 5 TRBV segments, including TRBV5-6, TRBV5-1 and TRBV20-1, were significantly more frequent in patients than controls.

Recombination joined TRBV24-1 with TRBJ2-1, and 7 junction bases match TRBD2. Sample: blood. The sequence came from a girl between 5 and 17 years old with multiple sclerosis. The CDR3 here reads CATSDSRRGRFNEQFF. The sequence in DNA is TGTGCCACCAGTGATTCGAGGCGGGGGAGATTCAATGAGCAGTTCTTC.